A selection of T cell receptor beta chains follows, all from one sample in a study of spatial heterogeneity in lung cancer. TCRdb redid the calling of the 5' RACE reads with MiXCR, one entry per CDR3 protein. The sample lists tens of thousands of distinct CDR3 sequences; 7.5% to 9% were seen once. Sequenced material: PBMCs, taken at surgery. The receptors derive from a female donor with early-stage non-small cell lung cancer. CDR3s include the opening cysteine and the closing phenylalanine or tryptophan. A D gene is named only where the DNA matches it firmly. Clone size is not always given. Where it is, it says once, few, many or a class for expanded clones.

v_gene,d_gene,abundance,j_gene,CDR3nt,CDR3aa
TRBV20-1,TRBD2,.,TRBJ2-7,TGCAGTGCTAGAGATCGGACTAGCGGGATTCACGAGCAGTACTTC,CSARDRTSGIHEQYF
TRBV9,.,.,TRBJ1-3,TGTGCCAGCAGCGTAGGCACAAGGCCGGAGGCCGCAGACACCATATATTTT,CASSVGTRPEAADTIYF
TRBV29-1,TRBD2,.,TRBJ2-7,TGCAGCGTTGTACGAGCGGGACGGTACGAGCAGTACTTC,CSVVRAGRYEQYF
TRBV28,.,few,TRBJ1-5,TGTGCCAGCGTCTCCCCCCGGGCGGGTCAGCCCCAGCATTTT,CASVSPRAGQPQHF
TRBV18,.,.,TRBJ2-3,TGTGCCAGCTCACCGGGGTCAGGGAACGGAGATACGCAGTATTTT,CASSPGSGNGDTQYF
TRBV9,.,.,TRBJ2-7,TGTGCCAGCAGCGTAGACAGCGCATCGGCCGAGCAGTACTTC,CASSVDSASAEQYF
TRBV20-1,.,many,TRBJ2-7,TGCAGTGCTAGAGTGCCAGGGAGGTACGAGCAGTACTTC,CSARVPGRYEQYF
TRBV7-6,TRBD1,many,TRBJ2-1,TGTGCCAGCAGCCCCCGGGCCGGGACAGGGGTGTCGTGGGATAATTACAATGAGCAGTTCTTC,CASSPRAGTGVSWDNYNEQFF
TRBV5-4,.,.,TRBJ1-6,TGTGCCAGCAGCTTGGGAAATACCTATAATTCACCCCTCCACTTT,CASSLGNTYNSPLHF
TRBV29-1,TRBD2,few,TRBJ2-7,TGCAGCGTTGAAGGCGCGGCGGGAGCGGCCTACGAGCAGTACTTC,CSVEGAAGAAYEQYF
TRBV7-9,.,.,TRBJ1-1,TGTGCCAGCAGCTCCCCCGAGTATAATGAGGTTAACACTGAAGCTTTCTTT,CASSSPEYNEVNTEAFF
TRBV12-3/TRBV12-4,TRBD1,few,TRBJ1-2,TGTGCCAGCAGTACAGGGGCTAACTATGGCTACACCTTC,CASSTGANYGYTF
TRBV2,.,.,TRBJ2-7,TGTGCCAGCAGTGAAGACACCTACGAGCAGTACTTC,CASSEDTYEQYF
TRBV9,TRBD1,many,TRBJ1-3,TGTGCCAGCAGCGTATTACAGGGGGCGTCGGGAAACACCATATATTTT,CASSVLQGASGNTIYF
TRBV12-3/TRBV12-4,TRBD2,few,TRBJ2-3,TGTGCCAGCAGTTTGACTAGCGGGAAGCACACAGATACGCAGTATTTT,CASSLTSGKHTDTQYF
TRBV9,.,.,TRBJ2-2,TGTGCCAGCAGCGTAGCTACATGGGCCGGGGAGCTGTTTTTT,CASSVATWAGELFF
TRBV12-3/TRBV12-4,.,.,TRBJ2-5,TGTGCCAGCAGTTTTCGCAGGGGCGGCCAAGAGACCCAGTACTTC,CASSFRRGGQETQYF
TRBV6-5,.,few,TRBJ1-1,TGTGCCAGCAGGCTTTATGGGGGAACTGAAGCTTTCTTT,CASRLYGGTEAFF
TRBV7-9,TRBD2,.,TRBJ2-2,TGTGCCAGCAGCTGGGCTAGCGGAATGAACACCGGGGAGCTGTTTTTT,CASSWASGMNTGELFF
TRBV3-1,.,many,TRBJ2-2,TGTGCCAGCATCGCTACTAGGGCGAACACCGGGGAGCTGTTTTTT,CASIATRANTGELFF
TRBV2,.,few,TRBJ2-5,TGTGCCAGCCATGAAGGACAGATGGGGGAGACCCAGTACTTC,CASHEGQMGETQYF
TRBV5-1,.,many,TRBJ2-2,TGCGCCAGCAGCTTGGCCGCAGCGAACACCGGGGAGCTGTTTTTT,CASSLAAANTGELFF
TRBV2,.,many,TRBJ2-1,TGTGCCAGCACCACTATACGTCTGGGTTACAATGAGCAGTTCTTC,CASTTIRLGYNEQFF
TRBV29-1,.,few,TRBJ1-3,TGCAGCGGAACAGTGAACTCTGGAAACACCATATATTTT,CSGTVNSGNTIYF
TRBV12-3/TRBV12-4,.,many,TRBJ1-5,TGTGCCAGCAGTTTTGGCAGGGATCAGCCCCAGCATTTT,CASSFGRDQPQHF
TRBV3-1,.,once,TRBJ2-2,TGTGCCAGCAGCCAAGGGAGAGCGGACACCGGGGAGCTGTTTTTT,CASSQGRADTGELFF
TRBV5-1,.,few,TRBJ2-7,TGCGCCAGCAGCTTGGGGACTGCGACCTACGAGCAGTACTTC,CASSLGTATYEQYF
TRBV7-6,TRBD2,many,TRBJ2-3,TGTGCCAGCAGCCCGCTCGGCCTGGGACTAGCGGGAGCTGGTACAGATACGCAGTATTTT,CASSPLGLGLAGAGTDTQYF
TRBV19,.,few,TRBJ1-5,TGTGCCAGTAGCAGCAGGGATTATCAGCCCCAGCATTTT,CASSSRDYQPQHF
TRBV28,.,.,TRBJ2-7,TGTGCCAGCAGTTTAAGATACGAGCAGTACTTC,CASSLRYEQYF
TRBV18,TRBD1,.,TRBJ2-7,TGTGCCAGCTCACCAACTCAAACCGGGACAGGGGAAGAGCAGTACTTC,CASSPTQTGTGEEQYF
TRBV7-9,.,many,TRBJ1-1,TGTGCCAGCAGCTTAATAGTGGGGAACACTGAAGCTTTCTTT,CASSLIVGNTEAFF
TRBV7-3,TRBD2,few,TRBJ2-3,TGTGCCAGCAGCTTAACCGGGACTAGCAAGACGCAGTATTTT,CASSLTGTSKTQYF
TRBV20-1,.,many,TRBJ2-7,TGCAGTGCTCTTCGGACAGAGCCTTACGAGCAGTACTTC,CSALRTEPYEQYF
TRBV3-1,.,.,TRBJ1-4,TGTGCCAGCAGCCAAGTGCAGGGACGTTCGATACTGTTTTTT,CASSQVQGRSILFF
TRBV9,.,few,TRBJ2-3,TGTGCCAGCAGCGTAGGCGGCGGGGCGACTAACACAGATACGCAGTATTTT,CASSVGGGATNTDTQYF
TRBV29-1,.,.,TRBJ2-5,TGCAGCGTTGACGCGGCTGTAGAGACCCAGTACTTC,CSVDAAVETQYF
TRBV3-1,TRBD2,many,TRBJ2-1,TGTGCCAGCAGCCTTGGGACTAGCGGGGGAGGTGAGCAGTTCTTC,CASSLGTSGGGEQFF
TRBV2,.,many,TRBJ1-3,TGTGCCAGCAGTGAGTTCTGGGCTGGAAACACCATATATTTT,CASSEFWAGNTIYF
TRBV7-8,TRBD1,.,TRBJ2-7,TGTCAGGGGGAAACGATCTCCTACGAGCAGTACTTC,CQGETISYEQYF
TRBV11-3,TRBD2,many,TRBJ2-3,TGTGCCAGCGGGGGACTAGCGAACACAGATACGCAGTATTTT,CASGGLANTDTQYF
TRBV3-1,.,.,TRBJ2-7,TGTGCCAGCAGCCAAGAGATACTTCCCTACGAGCAGTACTTC,CASSQEILPYEQYF
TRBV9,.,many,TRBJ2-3,TGTGCCAGCAGCGTAGCCGGCCGCTCCACAGATACGCAGTATTTT,CASSVAGRSTDTQYF
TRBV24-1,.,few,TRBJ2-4,TGTGCCACCAGGGAAAGGGGAAACATTCAGTACTTC,CATRERGNIQYF
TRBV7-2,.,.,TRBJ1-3,TGTGCCAGCAGCTCCCCCACCATCTCTGGAAACACCATATATTTT,CASSSPTISGNTIYF
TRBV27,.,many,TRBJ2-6,TGTGCCAGCATCATCTCTGGGGCCAACGTCCTGACTTTC,CASIISGANVLTF
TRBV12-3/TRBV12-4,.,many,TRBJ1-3,TGTGCCAGCAGTTTTTCAGGGACTGGAAACACCATATATTTT,CASSFSGTGNTIYF
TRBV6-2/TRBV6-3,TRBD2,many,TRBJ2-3,TGTGCCACCCGAGCGGGGGGCACAGATACGCAGTATTTT,CATRAGGTDTQYF
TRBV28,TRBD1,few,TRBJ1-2,TGTGCCAGCAGTTTATCGACAGGGGATTACCGTGGCTACACCTTC,CASSLSTGDYRGYTF
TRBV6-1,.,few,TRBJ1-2,TGTGCCAGCAGTGAGAGTAGGACAGTGGGCTACACCTTC,CASSESRTVGYTF
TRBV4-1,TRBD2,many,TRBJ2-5,TGCGCCAGCAGCCAAGATCGGGAGCGGGGGATTGAGACCCAGTACTTC,CASSQDRERGIETQYF
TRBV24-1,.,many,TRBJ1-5,TGTGCCACCAGTCCCGCAGCCACGGGACAGCCCCAGCATTTT,CATSPAATGQPQHF
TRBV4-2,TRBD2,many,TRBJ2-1,TGTGCCAGCAGCCAAGAGCACCTAGCGGGGGGGATGGATGAGCAGTTCTTC,CASSQEHLAGGMDEQFF
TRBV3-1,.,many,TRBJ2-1,TGTGCCAGCAGCCCAAAATTCCCGAGCTCCTACAATGAGCAGTTCTTC,CASSPKFPSSYNEQFF